This entry describes one T cell receptor beta chain. There are many counts of this clone. What antigen it recognizes has not been identified. Base-call qualities are not available, and no considerably larger clone is one nucleotide away. A single peripheral blood draw of approximately 120 mL on average was collected from each donor into heparinised tubes. Naive, central memory, regulatory and stem cell-like memory CD4+ T cells were sorted on a BD FACSAria II using a panel including CD45RO, CCR7, CD25, CD127, CD95 and CD27. Every sorted population had a purity above 95%. PBMCs were isolated right away by Lymphoprep density gradient centrifugation and were stained directly, without culture. So that batch effects would be minimized, each experiment stained and sorted samples in pairs, pairing one healthy donor with one patient. This sample was taken from a study of beta chain features in type 1 diabetes listed by TCRdb under 2018. Regarding the study in general: Patients and healthy donors did not differ in mean age, gender distribution, total cell number or subset yield. The study compared TCRB repertoires of sorted circulating CD4+ T cell subsets between recently diagnosed type 1 diabetes patients and matched healthy donors. Regulatory and stem cell-like memory subsets were obtained from only 8 patients and roughly 8 healthy donors, while naive and central memory subsets were obtained from all 30 or so donors. A total of about 110,000,000 sorted cells were examined across all samples, and a strong correlation was observed between cell number per subset and RNA yield. General conclusions and limits of the study: Because cDNA was sequenced instead of genomic DNA, activated cells with high expression could be over-represented, although the groups did not differ in activation or CD3 levels. At VDJ recombination sites, type 1 diabetes patients had fewer insertions and more deleted nucleotides, which implies abnormalities in thymic rearrangement. Shorter templates might have been favored by PCR, but patient and control samples were amplified and corrected together, so both groups would have been affected equally by any skew. Naive, central memory and regulatory TCRB repertoires appeared to be more similar among patients than among healthy donors. Because the HLA sub-analyses included only small numbers of individuals, any influence of HLA type on TCRB rearrangement was left unresolved. A moderate but significant shortening of TCRB CDR3 length was observed in type 1 diabetes patients in all four CD4+ subsets.

All of the isolated RNA was reverse transcribed with the High Capacity cDNA Reverse Transcription Kit, so expressed TCRB transcripts were sequenced. Naive, central memory and regulatory T cell samples underwent deep immunoSEQ sequencing, averaging roughly 3.4 million total reads per sample. After sorted cells were lysed in RLT buffer, RNA was extracted with DNase-treated RNeasy Micro or Mini kits, with the choice depending on cell number. Each cell subset was processed separately to prevent cross-contamination, with patient and healthy donor samples processed together. Using the immunoSEQ multiplex PCR, TCRB sequences were amplified from cDNA into 87-bp fragments spanning the CDR3 region. Sequencing of the amplicons was performed on the Illumina HiSeq platform. The original pipeline was this. Synthetic template baselines were used to correct PCR bias computationally, reads within Hamming distance 2 were collapsed, and singletons that could not be merged were discarded. Reads were aligned against IMGT to assign V, D and J genes, CDR3 length and insertions or deletions at six rearrangement sites. Clonotype counts were normalized to sorted cell number within each subset before computing true diversity and Gini coefficients with the tcR R package. The overlap coefficient, calculated on TCRB nucleotide sequences, was used to quantify repertoire sharing. Out-of-frame TCRB sequences from naive cells were analyzed as a proxy for the pre-selection repertoire. TCRdb stores this immuneACCESS table with in-frame sequences only. Part of the clones is absent; in the studies checked, under half of the shortfall reflects unresolved V genes, and no reason is known for the rest. V and J calls and clone size are copied from that table; D and trimming were computed from the DNA. In all, the sample holds about 620,000 clones, and roughly a sixth of those were seen once. The top ten constitute around 0.095% of the sample.

V is pared back by 4 bases and J by 5 bases, with 17 bases lying between the germline termini. Reading from cysteine to phenylalanine, the CDR3 counts 15 amino acids. The only DNA kept is the CDR3, 45 bases in frame from the first base. For CDR1 and CDR2, the germline V gene lists SGHDN and FVKESK. The TCR comes from a man aged 18 to 30 in good health. This chain is built from TRBV14 and TRBJ1-1; the D gene identity is not certain. Input material: naive CD4+ T cells from blood. What this sample's cell subset or site label stands for: true naive CD4+ T cells. The sequence in DNA is TGTGCCAGCAGCCTCATCGGACGGGTGAGAACTGAAGCTTTCTTT. Translated, it gives CASSLIGRVRTEAFF.